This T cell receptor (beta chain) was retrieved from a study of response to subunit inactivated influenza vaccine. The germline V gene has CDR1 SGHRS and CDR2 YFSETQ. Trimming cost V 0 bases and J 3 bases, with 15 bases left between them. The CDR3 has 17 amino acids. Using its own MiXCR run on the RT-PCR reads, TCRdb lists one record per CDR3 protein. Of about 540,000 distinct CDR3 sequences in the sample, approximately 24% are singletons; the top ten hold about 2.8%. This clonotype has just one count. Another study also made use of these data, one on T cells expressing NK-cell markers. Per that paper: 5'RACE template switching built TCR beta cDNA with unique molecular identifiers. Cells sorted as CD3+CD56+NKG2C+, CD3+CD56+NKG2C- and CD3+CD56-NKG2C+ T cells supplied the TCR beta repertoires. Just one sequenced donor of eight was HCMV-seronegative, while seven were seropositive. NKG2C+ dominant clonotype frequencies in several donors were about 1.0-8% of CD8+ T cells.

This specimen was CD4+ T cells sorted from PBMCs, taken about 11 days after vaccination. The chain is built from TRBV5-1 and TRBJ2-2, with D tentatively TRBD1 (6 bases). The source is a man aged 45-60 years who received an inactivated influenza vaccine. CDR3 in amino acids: CASSLGLRSGDTGELFF. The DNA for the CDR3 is TGCGCCAGCAGCTTGGGACTCAGGTCAGGGGACACCGGGGAGCTGTTTTTT. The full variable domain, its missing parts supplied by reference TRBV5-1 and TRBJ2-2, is KAGVTQTPRYLIKTRGQQVTLSCSPISGHRSVSWYQQTPGQGLQFLFEYFSETQRNKGNFPGRFSGRQFSNSRSEMNVSTLELGDSALYLCASSLGLRSGDTGELFFGEGSRLTVL.